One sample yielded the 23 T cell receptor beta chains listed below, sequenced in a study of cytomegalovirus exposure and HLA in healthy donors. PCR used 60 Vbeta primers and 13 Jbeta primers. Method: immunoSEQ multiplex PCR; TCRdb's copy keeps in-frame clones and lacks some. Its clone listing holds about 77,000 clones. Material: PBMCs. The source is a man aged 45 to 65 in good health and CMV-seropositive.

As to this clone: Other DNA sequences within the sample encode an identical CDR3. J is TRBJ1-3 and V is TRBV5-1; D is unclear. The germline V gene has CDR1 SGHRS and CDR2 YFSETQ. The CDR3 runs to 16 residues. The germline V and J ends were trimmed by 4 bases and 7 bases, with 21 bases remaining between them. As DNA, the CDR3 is TGCGCCAGCAGCCCTTTAGTTGGGCCCTGGGAGAACACCATATATTTT. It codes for CASSPLVGPWENTIYF.

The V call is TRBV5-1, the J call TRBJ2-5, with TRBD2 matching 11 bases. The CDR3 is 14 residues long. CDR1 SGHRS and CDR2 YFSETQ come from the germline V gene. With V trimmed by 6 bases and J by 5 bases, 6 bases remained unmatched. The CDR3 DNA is TGCGCCAGCACCGATTCTAGCGGGGGGGAGACCCAGTACTTC. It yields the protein CASTDSSGGETQYF.

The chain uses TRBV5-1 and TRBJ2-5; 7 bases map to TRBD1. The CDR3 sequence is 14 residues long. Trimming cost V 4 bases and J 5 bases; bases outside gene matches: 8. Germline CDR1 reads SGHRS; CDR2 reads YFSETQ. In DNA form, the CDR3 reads TGCGCCAGCAGCCCCGGACAGGTTAGGGAGACCCAGTACTTC. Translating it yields CASSPGQVRETQYF.

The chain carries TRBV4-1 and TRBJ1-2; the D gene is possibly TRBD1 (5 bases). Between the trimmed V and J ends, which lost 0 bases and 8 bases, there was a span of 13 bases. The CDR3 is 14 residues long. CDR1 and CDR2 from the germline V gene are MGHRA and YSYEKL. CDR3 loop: CASSQDGGFAGYTF. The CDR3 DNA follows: TGCGCCAGCAGCCAAGATGGGGGGTTCGCGGGCTACACCTTC.

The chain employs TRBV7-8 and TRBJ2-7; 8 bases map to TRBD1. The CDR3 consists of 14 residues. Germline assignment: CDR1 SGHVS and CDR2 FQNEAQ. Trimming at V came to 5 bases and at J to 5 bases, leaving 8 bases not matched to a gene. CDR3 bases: TGTGCCAGCAGCCAAGGACAGGGAGCCCACGAGCAGTACTTC. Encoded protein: CASSQGQGAHEQYF.

The CDR3 DNA follows: TGCAGCGTTGAAGTGAGGGGGAGTCCCGAAAAACTGTTTTTT. Translating gives CSVEVRGSPEKLFF. The J gene is TRBJ1-4, the V gene TRBV29-1; tentative D call: TRBD1 (6 bases). Germline V gives CDR1 SQVTM, CDR2 ANQGSEA. The germline V and J ends were trimmed by 1 base and 8 bases, with 14 bases remaining between them. The CDR3 contains 14 residues. Combining the CDR3 with reference TRBV29-1 and TRBJ1-4 gives the whole variable domain SAVISQKPSRDICQRGTSLTIQCQVDSQVTMMFWYRQQPGQSLTLIATANQGSEATYESGFVIDKFPISRPNLTFSTLTVSNMSPEDSSIYLCSVEVRGSPEKLFFGSGTQLSVL.

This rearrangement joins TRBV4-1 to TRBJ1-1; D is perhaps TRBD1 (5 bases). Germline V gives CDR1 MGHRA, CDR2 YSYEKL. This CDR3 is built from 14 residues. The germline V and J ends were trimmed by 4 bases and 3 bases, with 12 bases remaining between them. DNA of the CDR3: TGCGCCAGCAGCCCGAGTCGGGGGGACACTGAAGCTTTCTTT. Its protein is CASSPSRGDTEAFF.

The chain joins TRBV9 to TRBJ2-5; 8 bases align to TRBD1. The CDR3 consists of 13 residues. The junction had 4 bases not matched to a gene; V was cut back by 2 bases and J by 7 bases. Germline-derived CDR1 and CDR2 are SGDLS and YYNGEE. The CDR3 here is CASSVEQGGTQYF. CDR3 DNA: TGTGCCAGCAGCGTCGAACAGGGGGGGACCCAGTACTTC.

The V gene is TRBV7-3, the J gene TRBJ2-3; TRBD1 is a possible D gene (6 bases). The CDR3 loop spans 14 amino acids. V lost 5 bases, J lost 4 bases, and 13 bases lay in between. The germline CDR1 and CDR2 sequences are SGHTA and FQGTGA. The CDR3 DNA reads TGTGCCAGCAGCCTCGACAGGAACGCAGATACGCAGTATTTT. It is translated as CASSLDRNADTQYF.

CDR3 sequence reads: CASSNRDSRTYGYTF. For the CDR3, the DNA is TGTGCCAGCAGCAACCGGGACTCCAGGACCTATGGCTACACCTTC. This chain joins TRBV7-2 and TRBJ1-2, with D possibly TRBD1 on 5 matching bases. Germline V gene sequence: CDR1 SGHTA, CDR2 FQGNSA. This CDR3 comprises 15 residues. Trimming removed 5 bases at V and 4 bases at J, with 17 bases between.

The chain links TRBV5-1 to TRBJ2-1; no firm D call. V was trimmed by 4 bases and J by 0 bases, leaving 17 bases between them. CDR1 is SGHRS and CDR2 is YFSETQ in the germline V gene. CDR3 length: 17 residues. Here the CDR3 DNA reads TGCGCCAGCAGCCCTACCGGAGATAGGAGCTCCTACAATGAGCAGTTCTTC. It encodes CASSPTGDRSSYNEQFF.

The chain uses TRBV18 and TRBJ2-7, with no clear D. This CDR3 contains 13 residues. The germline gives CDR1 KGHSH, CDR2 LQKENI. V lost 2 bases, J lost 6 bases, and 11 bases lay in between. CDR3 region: CASSPAHPGEQYV. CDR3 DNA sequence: TGTGCCAGCTCACCAGCGCATCCAGGCGAGCAGTACGTC.

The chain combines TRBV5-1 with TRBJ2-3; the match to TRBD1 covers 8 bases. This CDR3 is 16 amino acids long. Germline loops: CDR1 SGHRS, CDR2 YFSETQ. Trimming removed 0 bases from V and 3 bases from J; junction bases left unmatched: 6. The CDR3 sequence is CASSLAPGQETDTQYF. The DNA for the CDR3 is TGCGCCAGCAGCTTGGCTCCGGGACAGGAAACAGATACGCAGTATTTT.

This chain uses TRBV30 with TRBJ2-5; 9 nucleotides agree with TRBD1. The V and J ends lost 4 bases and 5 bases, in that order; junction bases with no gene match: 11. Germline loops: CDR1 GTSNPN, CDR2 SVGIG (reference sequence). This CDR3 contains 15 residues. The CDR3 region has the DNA TGTGCCTGGACTACCCCACAGGGGGCAAAGGAGACCCAGTACTTC. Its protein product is CAWTTPQGAKETQYF.

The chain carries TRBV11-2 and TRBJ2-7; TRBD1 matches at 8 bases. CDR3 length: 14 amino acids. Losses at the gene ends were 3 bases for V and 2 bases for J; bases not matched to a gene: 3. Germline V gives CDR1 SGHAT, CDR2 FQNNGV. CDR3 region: CASSFSGGAYEQYV. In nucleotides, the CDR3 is TGTGCCAGCAGCTTTTCAGGGGGCGCCTACGAGCAGTACGTC.

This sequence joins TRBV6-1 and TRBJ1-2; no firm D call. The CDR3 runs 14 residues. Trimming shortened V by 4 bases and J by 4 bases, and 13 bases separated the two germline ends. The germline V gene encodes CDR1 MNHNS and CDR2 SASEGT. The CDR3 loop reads CASSAGSYLYGYTF. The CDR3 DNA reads TGTGCCAGCAGTGCCGGGTCATACCTCTATGGCTACACCTTC.

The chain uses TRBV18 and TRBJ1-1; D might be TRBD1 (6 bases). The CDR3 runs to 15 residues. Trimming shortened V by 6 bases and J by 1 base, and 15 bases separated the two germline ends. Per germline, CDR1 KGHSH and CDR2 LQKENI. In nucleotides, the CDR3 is TGTGCCAGCTCCCTCGGGGGGCCGGGGAACACTGAAGCTTTCTTT. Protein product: CASSLGGPGNTEAFF.

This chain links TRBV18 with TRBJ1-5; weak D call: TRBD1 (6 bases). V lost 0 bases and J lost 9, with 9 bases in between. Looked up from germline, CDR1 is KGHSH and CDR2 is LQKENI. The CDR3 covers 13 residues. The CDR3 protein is CASSPPQGRPQHF. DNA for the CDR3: TGTGCCAGCTCACCACCCCAGGGGCGGCCCCAGCATTTT. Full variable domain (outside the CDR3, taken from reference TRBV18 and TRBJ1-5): NAGVMQNPRHLVRRRGQEARLRCSPMKGHSHVYWYRQLPEEGLKFMVYLQKENIIDESGMPKERFSAEFPKEGPSILRIQQVVRGDSAAYFCASSPPQGRPQHFGDGTRLSIL.

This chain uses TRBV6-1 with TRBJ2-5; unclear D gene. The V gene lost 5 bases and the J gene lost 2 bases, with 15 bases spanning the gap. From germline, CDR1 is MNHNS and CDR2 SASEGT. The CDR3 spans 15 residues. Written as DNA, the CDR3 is TGTGCCAGCAGTCCTTTCACTCTAGGTCAAGAGACCCAGTACTTC. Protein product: CASSPFTLGQETQYF.

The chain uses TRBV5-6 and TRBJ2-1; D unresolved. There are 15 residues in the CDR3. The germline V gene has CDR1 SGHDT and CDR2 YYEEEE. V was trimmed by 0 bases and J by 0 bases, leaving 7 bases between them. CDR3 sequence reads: CASSLVASSYNEQFF. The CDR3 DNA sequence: TGTGCCAGCAGCTTGGTCGCTAGCTCCTACAATGAGCAGTTCTTC.

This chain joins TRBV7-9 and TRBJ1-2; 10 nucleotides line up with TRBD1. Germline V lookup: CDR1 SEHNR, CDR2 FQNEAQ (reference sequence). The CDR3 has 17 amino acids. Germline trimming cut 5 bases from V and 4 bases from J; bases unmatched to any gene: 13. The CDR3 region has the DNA TGTGCCAGCAGCCCCGCCCTGGGGACAGGGGAAGGCTATGGCTACACCTTC. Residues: CASSPALGTGEGYGYTF.

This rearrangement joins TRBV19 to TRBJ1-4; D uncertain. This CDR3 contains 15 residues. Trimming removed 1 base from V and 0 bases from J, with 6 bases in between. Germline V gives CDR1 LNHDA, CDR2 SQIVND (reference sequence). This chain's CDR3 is CASSIARSTNEKLFF. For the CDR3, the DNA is TGTGCCAGTAGTATAGCCCGGTCAACTAATGAAAAACTGTTTTTT.

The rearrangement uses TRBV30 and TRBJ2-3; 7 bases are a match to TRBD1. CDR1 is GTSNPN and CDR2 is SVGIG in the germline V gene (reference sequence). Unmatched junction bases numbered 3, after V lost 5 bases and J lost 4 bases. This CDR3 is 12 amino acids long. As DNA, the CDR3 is TGTGCCTGGTCAGGGGGTGCAGATACGCAGTATTTT. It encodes CAWSGGADTQYF.